These T cell receptor beta chains were read from a single sample in a study of T cell responses to AZD1222 COVID-19 vaccine. Assay used: immunoSEQ multiplex PCR; TCRdb lists only in-frame clones, some missing. This table holds 150,000 to 200,000 clones, 90% found once. This specimen consisted of peripheral blood, obtained on day 0 of AZD1222 vaccination. These receptors were obtained from an adult in good health. The CDR3 runs from the conserved cysteine through the conserved F or W. The D gene is left open where the match is weak. The size field is filled for only some rows; it gives once, few, many or a size class.

len	v_gene	abundance	j_gene	d_gene	CDR3aa	CDR3nt
16	TRBV10-2	.	TRBJ2-7	TRBD1	CASSEPTGDRGREQYF	TGCGCCAGCAGTGAGCCAACAGGGGACAGGGGGCGGGAGCAGTACTTC
16	TRBV5-1	.	TRBJ2-7	TRBD1	CASSLEGQAASYEQYF	TGCGCCAGCAGCTTGGAGGGACAGGCCGCATCCTACGAGCAGTACTTC
13	TRBV2	.	TRBJ1-1	.	CACKRQSNTEAFF	TGTGCCTGTAAAAGACAGTCGAACACTGAAGCTTTCTTT
13	TRBV9	.	TRBJ2-3	.	CASSGTGTDTQYF	TGTGCCAGCAGCGGGACTGGCACAGATACGCAGTATTTT
15	TRBV24-1	.	TRBJ2-3	.	CATSDPLQEGDTQYF	TGTGCCACCAGTGACCCTCTACAGGAGGGGGATACGCAGTATTTT
17	TRBV7-2	.	TRBJ2-7	TRBD1	CASSLPPGQGSSYEQYF	TGTGCCAGCAGCTTACCACCGGGACAGGGGAGCTCCTACGAGCAGTACTTC
16	TRBV27	.	TRBJ1-2	TRBD1	CASSSYRTGAFYGYTF	TGTGCCAGCAGTTCCTACAGGACAGGGGCTTTCTATGGCTACACCTTC
15	TRBV27	.	TRBJ2-3	.	CASSFQGYSTDTQYF	TGTGCCAGCAGTTTTCAGGGGTATAGCACAGATACGCAGTATTTT
15	TRBV6-5	.	TRBJ1-1	.	CASSYSRISPPEAFF	TGTGCCAGCAGTTACTCGCGTATCTCCCCCCCTGAAGCTTTCTTT
15	TRBV20-1	.	TRBJ2-5	TRBD2	CSASLAGVRQETQYF	TGCAGTGCTAGTCTAGCGGGGGTCCGCCAAGAGACCCAGTACTTC
12	TRBV27	.	TRBJ1-1	TRBD1	CASSDRGTEAFF	TGTGCCAGCAGTGACAGGGGTACTGAAGCTTTCTTT
16	TRBV6-2/TRBV6-3	.	TRBJ1-6	TRBD1	CASSYSTRGRSSPLHF	TGTGCCAGCAGTTACTCCACCAGGGGGCGGTCTTCACCCCTCCACTTT
13	TRBV15	.	TRBJ2-2	.	CATSGGRYGELFF	TGTGCCACCAGCGGGGGGAGATACGGGGAGCTGTTTTTT
13	TRBV12-3/TRBV12-4	.	TRBJ1-2	.	CASSPKGPRGYTF	TGTGCCAGCAGTCCGAAGGGGCCCCGAGGCTACACCTTC
12	TRBV6-2/TRBV6-3	.	TRBJ2-7	.	CASSATDEEQYF	TGTGCCAGCAGTGCCACGGACGAGGAGCAGTACTTC
17	TRBV15	.	TRBJ2-5	TRBD2	CATSREKASGGQETQYF	TGTGCCACCAGCAGAGAAAAGGCTAGCGGGGGCCAAGAGACCCAGTACTTC
16	TRBV5-8	.	TRBJ2-5	TRBD2	CASSTGTSGSQETQYF	TGTGCCAGCAGCACTGGGACTAGCGGGTCCCAAGAGACCCAGTACTTC
14	TRBV6-5	.	TRBJ2-7	TRBD1	CASSTPGQGGEQYF	TGTGCCAGCAGTACCCCGGGACAGGGAGGCGAGCAGTACTTC
15	TRBV7-2	.	TRBJ2-7	.	CASSLDVTGPYEQYF	TGTGCCAGCAGCTTAGATGTTACAGGCCCCTACGAGCAGTACTTC
13	TRBV6-5	.	TRBJ2-7	.	CASSYRSGDEQYF	TGTGCCAGCAGTTACCGGTCTGGCGACGAGCAGTACTTC
15	TRBV7-9	.	TRBJ1-1	TRBD1	CASSSGQGLNTEAFF	TGTGCCAGCAGCTCAGGACAGGGGTTGAACACTGAAGCTTTCTTT
16	TRBV9	.	TRBJ1-6	.	CASSGGTPAHVSPLHF	TGTGCCAGCAGCGGAGGGACGCCGGCCCATGTTTCACCCCTCCACTTT
14	TRBV6-5	once	TRBJ2-7	TRBD2	CASSYQRGAYEQYF	TGTGCCAGCAGTTACCAGCGGGGGGCCTACGAGCAGTACTTC
13	TRBV6-2/TRBV6-3	.	TRBJ1-2	.	CASSSPGIGGYTF	TGTGCCAGCAGCTCCCCGGGGATCGGTGGCTACACCTTC
11	TRBV12-3/TRBV12-4	once	TRBJ2-1	.	CASSFPSEQFF	TGTGCCAGCAGTTTTCCCTCGGAGCAGTTCTTC
15	TRBV2	.	TRBJ2-5	TRBD2	CASRGSSGGAETQYF	TGTGCCAGCAGGGGCAGTAGCGGGGGGGCGGAGACCCAGTACTTC
15	TRBV5-8	.	TRBJ1-4	.	CASRRELGTNEKLFF	TGTGCCAGCAGAAGGGAGTTGGGGACTAATGAAAAACTGTTTTTT
13	TRBV11-2	.	TRBJ1-3	.	CASSRWEGNTIYF	TGTGCCAGCAGCCGTTGGGAGGGAAACACCATATATTTT
12	TRBV7-9	.	TRBJ2-7	.	CASSLAVYEQYF	TGTGCCAGCAGCTTAGCAGTATACGAGCAGTACTTC
14	TRBV27	once	TRBJ2-7	.	CASRYRDSSYEQYF	TGTGCCAGTCGCTACCGAGACAGCTCCTACGAGCAGTACTTC
14	TRBV13	.	TRBJ2-1	.	CASSLGRSYNEQFF	TGTGCCAGCAGCTTAGGCCGATCCTACAATGAGCAGTTCTTC
14	TRBV19	.	TRBJ1-2	.	CASTSPGRGYGYTF	TGTGCCAGTACCTCCCCGGGGCGTGGCTATGGCTACACCTTC
12	TRBV12-3/TRBV12-4	.	TRBJ1-5	.	CASKWGNQPQHF	TGTGCCAGCAAGTGGGGAAATCAGCCCCAGCATTTT
15	TRBV28	.	TRBJ1-5	.	CASSLWDSSNQPQHF	TGTGCCAGCAGTTTATGGGATTCTAGCAATCAGCCCCAGCATTTT
14	TRBV15	.	TRBJ1-2	.	CATSRAKGVDGYTF	TGTGCCACCAGCAGAGCTAAGGGGGTGGATGGCTACACCTTC
16	TRBV4-3	.	TRBJ1-4	.	CASSQFRTERNEKLFF	TGCGCCAGCAGCCAATTTAGGACGGAGCGAAATGAAAAACTGTTTTTT
13	TRBV2	few	TRBJ1-4	.	CASTLGTNEKLFF	TGTGCCAGCACTCTAGGGACTAATGAAAAACTGTTTTTT
15	TRBV30	once	TRBJ1-6	.	CACLSETGINSPLHF	TGTGCCTGCCTTTCTGAGACAGGAATTAATTCACCCCTCCACTTT
16	TRBV11-1	.	TRBJ2-3	TRBD1	CASSLETGANTDTQYF	TGTGCCAGCAGCTTAGAGACAGGGGCCAACACAGATACGCAGTATTTT
10	TRBV20-1	.	TRBJ1-1	.	CSAGRGEAFF	TGCAGTGCCGGGAGGGGGGAAGCTTTCTTT
11	TRBV12-3/TRBV12-4	.	TRBJ2-2	.	CASSFTGELFF	TGTGCCAGCAGTTTTACCGGGGAGCTGTTTTTT